This T cell receptor (beta chain) emerged from a study of shared clonotypes between healthy human individuals. Study overall: The study used three CD4 naive, three CD4 memory, two CD8 naive and one CD8 memory plate per donor. Study-level findings and limits: Naive subsets typically showed greater estimated richness than memory subsets.

It was 200 to 250 ng DNA, 31,000 or so T cell genomes, that sorted-subset replicate PCRs used. Sequencing was performed with immunoSEQ multiplex PCR; in TCRdb, only in-frame clones are kept and a portion is missing. Found here are 1,400,000 or so clones, approximately 98.5% of them singletons; the top ten hold approximately 0.4%. As concerns this clone: Its antigen is unidentified.

Trimming left V 2 bases short and J 6 bases short, with 5 bases between. This CDR3 is 11 amino acids long. Germline assignment: CDR1 ENHRY and CDR2 SYGVKD. Material: naive CD4+ T cells sorted from blood. Specified subset: CD45RA+ positively selected. This receptor was obtained from a young man in good health. The chain is built from TRBV10-3 and TRBJ2-7; the D is unclear. CDR3 protein: CAISEVLEQYF. The CDR3, as DNA: TGTGCCATCAGTGAGGTTCTCGAGCAGTACTTC.